This T cell receptor beta chain was recorded in a study of blood T cell repertoires in COVID-19. Across the study: Donors in the United States, Italy and Spain gave samples during acute or convalescent COVID-19. T cells, B-cell-depleted T cells, or PBMCs provided the cDNA or gDNA that served as material.

CDR3 length: 15 residues. J was trimmed by 4 bases and V by 6 bases; bases with no gene match: 7. Germline V gene lookup returns CDR1 MDHEN and CDR2 SYDVKM. Authors' processing steps: Scientists estimated how many nucleated cells there were by amplifying reference gene primers. Repertoires were generated with immunoSEQ multiplex PCR, while TCRdb's copy carries only in-frame clones and drops some. The V and J calls and clone size were taken over from that table, and D and trimming were inferred from the DNA. Among about 290,000 clones listed, 70% to 90% were seen once. The TCR sequence derives from a woman aged 45-60 years with active or convalescent COVID-19. The sequenced sample was peripheral blood. V gene TRBV28 combines with J gene TRBJ1-3, with 9 bases that match TRBD1. CDR3 residues: CASRAGTGNGNTIYF. CDR3 nucleotides: TGTGCCAGCAGGGCCGGGACAGGGAACGGAAACACCATATATTTT.